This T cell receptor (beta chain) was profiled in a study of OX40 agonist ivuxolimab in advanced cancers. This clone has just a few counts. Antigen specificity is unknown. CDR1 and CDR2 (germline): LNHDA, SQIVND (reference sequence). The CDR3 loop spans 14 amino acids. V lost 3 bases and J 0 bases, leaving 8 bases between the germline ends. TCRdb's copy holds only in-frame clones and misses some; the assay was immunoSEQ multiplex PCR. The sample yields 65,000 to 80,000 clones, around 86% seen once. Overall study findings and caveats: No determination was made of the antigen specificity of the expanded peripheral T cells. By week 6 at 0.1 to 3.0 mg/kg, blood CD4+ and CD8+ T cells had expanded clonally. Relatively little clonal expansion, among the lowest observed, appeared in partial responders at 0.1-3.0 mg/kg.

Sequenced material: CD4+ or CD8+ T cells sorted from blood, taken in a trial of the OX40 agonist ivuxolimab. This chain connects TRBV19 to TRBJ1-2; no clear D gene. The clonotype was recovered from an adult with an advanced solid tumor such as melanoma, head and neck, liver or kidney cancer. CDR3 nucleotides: TGTGCCAGTAGTATCTCAGTTACTAACTATGGCTACACCTTC. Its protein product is CASSISVTNYGYTF.